The 19 T cell receptor beta chains listed next were all sequenced from one sample in a study of blood T cell repertoires in COVID-19. Data came from immunoSEQ multiplex PCR; TCRdb stores just in-frame clones and leaves some out. Counted here are about 75,000 clones, approximately 90% occurring once; the ten biggest clones make up around 20%. Sequenced: peripheral blood. The receptors stem from a human donor in a cohort sampled during active COVID-19.

The chain combines TRBV9 with TRBJ1-2; D is unresolved. Germline lookup yields CDR1 SGDLS and CDR2 YYNGEE. Trimming took 0 bases from V and 2 from J, leaving 11 bases between them. The CDR3 extends over 15 amino acids. CDR3 in amino acids: CASSVDRSGNYGYTF. The CDR3 DNA follows: TGTGCCAGCAGCGTAGATCGATCAGGAAACTATGGCTACACCTTC.

The sample holds one count of this clone. This chain links TRBV25-1 with TRBJ2-1, with TRBD1 matching 9 bases. Germline CDR1 is MGHDK and CDR2 is SYGVNS. V was pared by 1 base and J by 7 bases, with 5 bases of the junction left unmatched. The CDR3 sequence is 15 residues long. This CDR3 is CASSESDDRGNEQFF. The CDR3 nucleotides read TGTGCCAGCAGTGAATCCGATGACAGGGGGAATGAGCAGTTCTTC.

V is TRBV5-5 and J is TRBJ2-5; D is ambiguous. Germline CDR1 reads SGHKS; CDR2 reads YYEKEE (reference sequence). V lost 3 bases and J 7 bases, leaving 10 bases between the germline ends. CDR3 size: 12 residues. CDR3 bases: TGTGCCAGCAGCTATGAAACTGGGACCCAGTACTTC. This encodes CASSYETGTQYF.

This chain links TRBV29-1 with TRBJ2-3; a weak D match, TRBD1 (7 bases). Trimming removed 7 bases at V and 2 bases at J, with 25 bases between. CDR1 and CDR2 from the germline V gene are SQVTM and ANQGSEA. The CDR3 runs to 17 residues. The CDR3 here is CSAGKAGGRLYTDTQYF. The CDR3 coding sequence is TGCAGCGCCGGAAAGGCAGGGGGGAGACTCTACACAGATACGCAGTATTTT.

J is TRBJ2-2 and V is TRBV6-2 or TRBV6-3; possible D gene TRBD2, 5 bases. From germline, CDR1 is MNHEY and CDR2 SVGEGT. V was clipped by 0 bases and J by 4 bases, with 21 bases between them. CDR3 length: 19 amino acids. In DNA form, the CDR3 reads TGTGCCAGCAGTTACTCGATTGCATTCTCGGGAATTCCCACCGGGGAGCTGTTTTTT. It translates to CASSYSIAFSGIPTGELFF.

The V call is TRBV27, the J call TRBJ1-2; 9 nucleotides align to TRBD1. The CDR3 covers 15 residues. Germline lookup yields CDR1 MNHEY and CDR2 SMNVEV (reference sequence). V shed 4 bases, J shed 3 bases, and the junction held 6 bases outside the gene matches. CDR3 residues: CASSSWTGDYYGYTF. CDR3 sequence (DNA): TGTGCCAGCAGTTCCTGGACAGGGGACTACTATGGCTACACCTTC.

This chain links TRBV3-1 (or the pseudogene TRBV3-2) with TRBJ1-2; 8 positions agree with TRBD1. Germline loops: CDR1 LGHDT, CDR2 YNNKEL (reference sequence). Trimming at V came to 1 base and at J to 2 bases, leaving 3 bases not matched to a gene. CDR3 length equals 15 residues. Written as DNA, the CDR3 is TGTGCCAGCAGCCAAGTGCAGGGGGCGAACTATGGCTACACCTTC. Translated: CASSQVQGANYGYTF.

This chain connects TRBV10-3 to TRBJ1-1; tentatively, D is TRBD1 (5 bases). The CDR3 is 14 residues long. The ends were cut back, 2 bases at V and 3 bases at J, with 10 bases in the middle. The germline V gene encodes CDR1 ENHRY and CDR2 SYGVKD. The CDR3 nucleotides are TGTGCCATCAGTGAGCCGGGACTTTACACTGAAGCTTTCTTT. It specifies CAISEPGLYTEAFF.

The chain couples TRBV27 to TRBJ2-7, with 8 bases aligning to TRBD1. From germline, CDR1 is MNHEY and CDR2 SMNVEV (reference sequence). CDR3 length: 16 residues. After removal of 0 bases from V and 7 bases from J, the junction contained 11 bases not matched to a gene. CDR3 region: CASSLSGAGGPGEQYF. The CDR3 DNA sequence: TGTGCCAGCAGTTTATCCGGGGCAGGGGGCCCGGGGGAGCAGTACTTC.

V usage is TRBV7-9 and J usage is TRBJ2-5, with TRBD1 as a possible D gene (6 bases). From germline, CDR1 is SEHNR and CDR2 FQNEAQ (reference sequence). The V and J ends lost 5 bases and 3 bases respectively, with 19 bases between them. The CDR3 has 16 residues. Here the CDR3 reads CASSRSTGTTKETQYF. DNA of the CDR3: TGTGCCAGCAGCCGATCCACCGGGACAACTAAAGAGACCCAGTACTTC.

The chain joins TRBV6-2 or TRBV6-3 to TRBJ2-7; the match to TRBD1 covers 9 bases. The ends lost 6 bases at V and 7 bases at J; junction bases unmatched: 4. Germline V gene data show CDR1 as MNHEY and CDR2 as SVGEGT. CDR3 length equals 12 residues. The CDR3, as DNA: TGTGCCAGCAGCAACAGGGGGCTTGAGCAGTACTTC. This sequence encodes CASSNRGLEQYF.

CDR3 sequence: CASSLGTGVKETQYF. DNA of the CDR3: TGTGCCAGCAGCCTAGGGACAGGGGTGAAAGAGACCCAGTACTTC. This chain connects TRBV28 to TRBJ2-5; 10 bases align to TRBD1. The CDR3 covers 15 residues. Germline V CDR1 and CDR2: MDHEN, SYDVKM. Trimming took 6 bases from V and 3 from J; bases not matched to a gene: 7.

The rearrangement joins TRBV6-5 to TRBJ1-3; TRBD1 is a possible D gene (6 bases). This CDR3 has 15 amino acids. Looked up from germline, CDR1 is MNHEY and CDR2 is SVGAGI. V was shortened by 10 bases and J by 3 bases, with 19 bases between the two germline ends. CDR3 amino acids: CATSTTDRRGNTIYF. CDR3 in DNA: TGTGCCACCTCCACCACTGACAGGCGTGGAAACACCATATATTTT.

This clone showed up just a few times. The chain is built from TRBV5-1 and TRBJ1-4; D may be TRBD1 (6 bases). Germline CDR1 SGHRS, CDR2 YFSETQ. Trimming left V 0 bases short and J 8 bases short, with 11 bases between. The CDR3 is made up of 14 amino acids. CDR3 amino acids: CASSLDRVEEKLFF. The CDR3 nucleotides read TGCGCCAGCAGCTTGGACAGGGTAGAAGAAAAACTGTTTTTT.

The chain employs TRBV6-5 and TRBJ1-1, with D unclear. Looked up from germline, CDR1 is MNHEY and CDR2 is SVGAGI. Trimming stripped 6 bases from V and 4 bases from J, with 12 bases between. CDR3 length: 13 residues. The CDR3 bases are TGTGCCAGCAGAAGATCCCAGGTCACTGAAGCTTTCTTT. This gives the protein CASRRSQVTEAFF.

The chain couples TRBV6-5 to TRBJ2-1, with D possibly matching TRBD2 (5 bases). In germline, CDR1 is MNHEY, CDR2 SVGAGI. Between the trimmed V and J ends, which lost 3 bases and 4 bases, there was a span of 10 bases. This CDR3 region has 14 residues. Here the CDR3 DNA reads TGTGCCAGCAGTTATTTTCCGGGATACAATGAGCAGTTCTTC. Translated: CASSYFPGYNEQFF.

The chain uses TRBV19 and TRBJ1-5; 8 nucleotides line up with TRBD1. With 4 bases clipped from V and 5 bases from J, the junction kept 13 bases outside the gene matches. The CDR3 totals 17 residues. The V gene's germline CDR1 is LNHDA and CDR2 SQIVND (reference sequence). The CDR3 loop is CASSTPMDRVLYQPQHF. Written as DNA, the CDR3 is TGTGCCAGTAGTACACCCATGGACAGGGTACTATATCAGCCCCAGCATTTT. The whole variable domain, filled in from reference TRBV19 and TRBJ1-5, reads DGGITQSPKYLFRKEGQNVTLSCEQNLNHDAMYWYRQDPGQGLRLIYYSQIVNDFQKGDIAEGYSVSREKKESFPLTVTSAQKNPTAFYLCASSTPMDRVLYQPQHFGDGTRLSIL.

The CDR3 DNA reads as TGTGCCAGAGAGTCCCTGGGGCTAGCGGGCCCCTACGAGCAGTACTTC. Translating gives CARESLGLAGPYEQYF. The chain carries TRBV19 and TRBJ2-7, with 8 bases that match TRBD2. The CDR3 has 16 residues. The germline CDR1 and CDR2 sequences are LNHDA and SQIVND (reference sequence). Trimming cost V 9 bases and J 2 bases; bases outside gene matches: 15.

V is TRBV19 and J is TRBJ1-1; 7 bases are a match to TRBD1. Trimming removed 6 bases from V and 0 bases from J; junction bases left unmatched: 4. In germline, CDR1 is LNHDA, CDR2 SQIVND (reference sequence). This CDR3 has 14 residues. CDR3 bases: TGTGCCAGTAGCAAACAGGGGTTGAACACTGAAGCTTTCTTT. Encoded protein: CASSKQGLNTEAFF. Full variable domain (rest looked up from reference TRBV19 and TRBJ1-1): DGGITQSPKYLFRKEGQNVTLSCEQNLNHDAMYWYRQDPGQGLRLIYYSQIVNDFQKGDIAEGYSVSREKKESFPLTVTSAQKNPTAFYLCASSKQGLNTEAFFGQGTRLTVV.